Below, 18 T cell receptor beta chains from the same sample are listed, as sequenced in a study of cytomegalovirus exposure and HLA in healthy donors (dated by TCRdb to 2016 to 2017). Library prep was done by the immunoSEQ multiplex PCR assay. For the multiplex PCR, a mixture combining 60 forward primers for TCR Vbeta segments and 13 reverse primers for TCR Jbeta segments was used. Sourced from immuneACCESS, this table was stored by TCRdb with only in-frame sequences that have V and J called. A share of the clones is absent; for the studies checked, an unresolved V gene accounts for under half, and the remainder has no known explanation. The sample contains approximately 170,000 clones, roughly 80% of them found a single time. The ten top clones hold 0.77% of the sample. Input material: PBMCs. Receptor source: a woman under 30 in good health and CMV-seronegative.

The chain joins TRBV9 to TRBJ1-1; 7 nucleotides align to TRBD1. V trimming: 3 bases; J trimming: 5 bases; junction bases outside the gene matches: 10. This CDR3 has 15 amino acids. The V gene's germline CDR1 is SGDLS and CDR2 YYNGEE. CDR3 protein: CASSARLTGETEAFF. As DNA, the CDR3 is TGTGCCAGCAGCGCCCGCCTAACAGGGGAAACTGAAGCTTTCTTT.

This clone is a singleton in its sample. The rearrangement links TRBV21-1 to TRBJ1-3; TRBD1 is taken as the D call from the table, unchecked against the DNA. TRBV21-1 is a known pseudogene. The CDR3 totals 17 residues. CDR3 bases: TGTGCCAGCAGCAAAGGAAGCAGTGGGCTCTCTGGAAACACCATATATTTT. Encoded protein: CASSKGSSGLSGNTIYF.

The chain carries TRBV5-1 and TRBJ2-7; possibly TRBD1 for D (5 bases). This CDR3 region has 16 residues. The germline gives CDR1 SGHRS, CDR2 YFSETQ. V lost 0 bases, J lost 3 bases, and 16 bases lay in between. The chain's CDR3 is CASSLVGAPPGYEQYF. The CDR3 region has the DNA TGCGCCAGCAGCTTGGTTGGGGCCCCCCCGGGCTACGAGCAGTACTTC.

The chain carries TRBV2 and TRBJ1-4, with unresolved D. Germline V gene lookup returns CDR1 SNHLY and CDR2 FYNNEI. This CDR3 has 14 residues. Trimming took 5 bases from V and 4 from J, leaving 11 bases between them. CDR3 loop: CASSSVTFNEKLFF. Here the CDR3 DNA reads TGTGCCAGCAGTTCGGTTACCTTTAATGAAAAACTGTTTTTT.

The chain uses TRBV4-3 and TRBJ2-7; D may be TRBD1 (6 bases). Looked up from germline, CDR1 is LGHNA and CDR2 is YSLEER. The CDR3 has 13 amino acids. The V and J ends lost 4 bases and 3 bases respectively, with 10 bases between them. The CDR3 protein is CASSRTQGYEQYF. The DNA of the CDR3 is TGCGCCAGCAGCCGCACACAGGGCTACGAGCAGTACTTC.

This chain connects TRBV6-5 to TRBJ2-7; TRBD1 matches 11 bases. J lost 2 bases, V lost 6 bases, and 6 bases had no gene match. This CDR3 spans 15 amino acids. The V gene's germline CDR1 is MNHEY and CDR2 SVGAGI. The DNA for the CDR3 is TGTGCCAGCAGCACAGGACAGGGGGCAACCTACGAGCAGTACTTC. It encodes CASSTGQGATYEQYF.

The chain carries TRBV7-2 and TRBJ2-5; 7 positions match TRBD1. The CDR3 is made up of 13 amino acids. Unmatched junction bases numbered 4, after V lost 5 bases and J lost 4 bases. Germline-derived CDR1 and CDR2 are SGHTA and FQGNSA. The CDR3 here is CASSRQGRETQYF. The CDR3 DNA is TGTGCCAGCAGCCGACAGGGTAGAGAGACCCAGTACTTC.

This clone turned up a few times. The chain has TRBV28 and TRBJ2-3, with a tentative D call TRBD2 (9 bases). CDR1 is MDHEN, CDR2 SYDVKM, per germline. With 6 bases removed from V and 4 bases from J, the gap between germline ends came to 26 bases. The CDR3 sequence is 18 residues long. CDR3 sequence: CASSRTGSGGRVPDTQYF. The DNA for the CDR3 is TGTGCCAGCAGCAGGACAGGGTCGGGCGGGAGGGTACCAGATACGCAGTATTTT.

The chain has TRBV11-3 and TRBJ2-1, with 10 positions matching TRBD2. Germline V gene sequence: CDR1 SGHNT, CDR2 YENEEA. V was clipped by 5 bases and J by 5 bases; unmatched bases: 6. The CDR3 loop spans 15 amino acids. The CDR3 sequence is CASSGSGRANNEQFF. In DNA form, the CDR3 reads TGTGCCAGCAGCGGCAGCGGGAGGGCGAACAATGAGCAGTTCTTC.

This sequence joins TRBV5-1 and TRBJ2-1; TRBD2 is a possible D gene (5 bases). Deletions cut 8 bases from V and 6 bases from J, with 9 bases between. Germline CDR1 reads SGHRS; CDR2 reads YFSETQ. The CDR3 is 11 residues long. The CDR3 region is CARRTVNEQFF. The CDR3 coding sequence is TGCGCCAGGAGGACTGTCAATGAGCAGTTCTTC.

The J gene is TRBJ1-4, the V gene TRBV12-5; 7 bases match TRBD1. The length of the CDR3 is 21 residues. The V gene's germline CDR1 is LGHNT and CDR2 FRNRAP. Losses at the gene ends were 5 bases for V and 0 bases for J; bases not matched to a gene: 21. The CDR3 DNA reads as TGTGCTAGTGGTATCACTAATAGGGGGCTATTATCCGAAACAACTAATGAAAAACTGTTTTTT. Protein sequence: CASGITNRGLLSETTNEKLFF.

The chain joins TRBV7-9 to TRBJ2-1; the match to TRBD1 covers 7 bases. The germline V gene encodes CDR1 SEHNR and CDR2 FQNEAQ (reference sequence). V shed 6 bases, J shed 3 bases, and the junction held 5 bases outside the gene matches. This CDR3 spans 14 amino acids. In DNA, the CDR3 is TGTGCCAGCAGTACAGGGGTGGGCTACAATGAGCAGTTCTTC. Protein sequence: CASSTGVGYNEQFF.

This sequence joins TRBV5-4 and TRBJ2-2; no reliable D call. Trimming left V 2 bases short and J 6 bases short, with 8 bases between. The CDR3 runs 13 residues. Germline V gene sequence: CDR1 SGHNT, CDR2 YYREEE (reference sequence). The CDR3 DNA follows: TGTGCCAGCAGCTTACCAGGATCCGGGGAGCTGTTTTTT. It codes for CASSLPGSGELFF.

The V and J genes are TRBV7-6 and TRBJ2-1; 13 positions agree with TRBD2. The trim removed 3 bases at V and 10 bases at J, leaving 12 bases unmatched. The CDR3 is made up of 17 amino acids. The germline gives CDR1 SGHVS, CDR2 FNYEAQ. CDR3 sequence reads: CASSFFLGLAGLREQFF. Here the CDR3 DNA reads TGTGCCAGCAGCTTCTTTCTGGGACTAGCGGGATTACGGGAGCAGTTCTTC.

The gene calls are TRBV2 and TRBJ2-5; 8 bases match TRBD2. The germline gives CDR1 SNHLY, CDR2 FYNNEI. The junction had 6 bases not matched to a gene; V was cut back by 6 bases and J by 3 bases. The CDR3 consists of 14 residues. The CDR3 DNA sequence: TGTGCCAGCAGCTGGACTAGCTCGAAAGAGACCCAGTACTTC. It codes for CASSWTSSKETQYF.

J is TRBJ1-2 and V is TRBV5-1; D is possibly TRBD1 (6 bases). Trimming stripped 0 bases from V and 1 base from J, with 10 bases between. Germline assignment: CDR1 SGHRS and CDR2 YFSETQ. This CDR3 spans 15 amino acids. The CDR3 is CASSLALDSNYGYTF. CDR3 bases: TGCGCCAGCAGCTTGGCCTTGGACAGTAACTATGGCTACACCTTC.

The chain combines TRBV6-5 with TRBJ1-4; D possibly corresponds to TRBD1 (5 bases). Trimming took off 7 bases at V and 8 bases at J, with 20 bases between the two ends. This CDR3 is built from 15 residues. Germline assignment: CDR1 MNHEY and CDR2 SVGAGI. The CDR3 sequence: CASTAGTEGGEKLFF. DNA of the CDR3: TGTGCCAGCACTGCCGGGACCGAGGGAGGGGAAAAACTGTTTTTT.

The chain has TRBV18 and TRBJ2-3; D call uncertain. The ends were cut back, 1 base at V and 3 bases at J, with 5 bases in the middle. The CDR3 extends over 13 amino acids. The germline gives CDR1 KGHSH, CDR2 LQKENI. The CDR3 is CASSPLVTDTQYF. The CDR3 DNA sequence: TGTGCCAGCTCACCACTCGTGACAGATACGCAGTATTTT.